Listed below are T cell receptor beta chains from one sample, sequenced in a study of post-analysis software for immune sequencing data. TCRdb passed the PCR reads through MiXCR, listing each CDR3 protein once. The data contain hundreds of thousands of distinct CDR3 sequences, roughly 27% of them singletons. Specimen: blood. Source of these receptors: a girl between 10 and 17 years old with multiple sclerosis. CDR3s include the opening cysteine and the closing phenylalanine or tryptophan. The D gene is left open where the match is weak. The size entry is marked missing in some rows and otherwise reads once, few, many or a size class.

clone_size: few
d_call: .
j_call: TRBJ2-5
v_call: TRBV5-1
cdr3_nt: TGCGCCAGCAGCTTGGCCGATGGACAGCACCAAGAGACCCAGTACTTC
cdr3_aa: CASSLADGQHQETQYF

clone_size: .
d_call: TRBD2
j_call: TRBJ2-5
v_call: TRBV28
cdr3_nt: TGTGCCAGCAGTCCCCAACTAGCGGGAGAGGGAGAGACCCAGTACTTC
cdr3_aa: CASSPQLAGEGETQYF

clone_size: few
d_call: .
j_call: TRBJ2-7
v_call: TRBV12-3/TRBV12-4
cdr3_nt: TGTGCCAGCAGTTTAGTTGTCGGGACTCACGAGCAGTACTTC
cdr3_aa: CASSLVVGTHEQYF

clone_size: .
d_call: .
j_call: TRBJ2-3
v_call: TRBV29-1
cdr3_nt: TGCAGCGTTGCCCAGCCAGATACGCAGTATTTT
cdr3_aa: CSVAQPDTQYF

clone_size: .
d_call: TRBD2
j_call: TRBJ2-7
v_call: TRBV20-1
cdr3_nt: TGCAGTGCTCCTCGGGGATCTAGCGGGAGGATTGACTACGAGCAGTACTTC
cdr3_aa: CSAPRGSSGRIDYEQYF

clone_size: many
d_call: .
j_call: TRBJ1-2
v_call: TRBV4-3
cdr3_nt: TGCGCCAGCAGCCAAGATGGTTCAGGCAGGGTGTATGGCTACACCTTC
cdr3_aa: CASSQDGSGRVYGYTF

clone_size: .
d_call: TRBD2
j_call: TRBJ2-5
v_call: TRBV24-1
cdr3_nt: TGTGCCACCAGTGATTTGACTAGCGGCACCAATGAGCAGTACTTC
cdr3_aa: CATSDLTSGTNEQYF

clone_size: .
d_call: .
j_call: TRBJ1-6
v_call: TRBV20-1
cdr3_nt: TGCAGTGCTGTCGACGGGCTTGGGTATAATTCACCCCTCCACTTT
cdr3_aa: CSAVDGLGYNSPLHF

clone_size: few
d_call: .
j_call: TRBJ2-5
v_call: TRBV6-2/TRBV6-3
cdr3_nt: TGTGCCAGCAGTCTTCAGGGATGGGAGACCCAGTACTTC
cdr3_aa: CASSLQGWETQYF

clone_size: few
d_call: .
j_call: TRBJ1-5
v_call: TRBV12-3/TRBV12-4
cdr3_nt: TGTGCCAGCAGTTTCTCCCCTCAGCCCCAGCATTTT
cdr3_aa: CASSFSPQPQHF

clone_size: .
d_call: .
j_call: TRBJ2-1
v_call: TRBV12-3/TRBV12-4
cdr3_nt: TGTGCCAGCAGTTTGGGCAGGGGTATAGGTGAGCAGTTCTTC
cdr3_aa: CASSLGRGIGEQFF

clone_size: .
d_call: .
j_call: TRBJ1-4
v_call: TRBV10-2
cdr3_nt: TGCGCCAGCAGCTGGGACACGAATGAAAAACTGTTTTTT
cdr3_aa: CASSWDTNEKLFF

clone_size: few
d_call: .
j_call: TRBJ2-7
v_call: TRBV29-1
cdr3_nt: TGCAGCGTTGAATTAGGGGAGGGGGACATTTTCTACGAGCAGTACTTC
cdr3_aa: CSVELGEGDIFYEQYF

clone_size: .
d_call: .
j_call: TRBJ2-1
v_call: TRBV20-1
cdr3_nt: TGCAGTGCTAGAGGTTCGCGGTTCAATGAGCAGTTCTTC
cdr3_aa: CSARGSRFNEQFF

clone_size: .
d_call: .
j_call: TRBJ1-6
v_call: TRBV4-1
cdr3_nt: TGCGCCAGCAGCCAAGATCGAAGGCAGGGAGCAGCCTCACCCCTCCACTTT
cdr3_aa: CASSQDRRQGAASPLHF

clone_size: few
d_call: .
j_call: TRBJ1-2
v_call: TRBV6-1
cdr3_nt: TGTGCCAGCAGTGAAGCCCAGGACTATGGCTACACCTTC
cdr3_aa: CASSEAQDYGYTF

clone_size: .
d_call: .
j_call: TRBJ1-5
v_call: TRBV12-3/TRBV12-4
cdr3_nt: TGTGCCAGCAGGTCGTCCGACCGGGTGGGTAGGCCCCAGCATTTT
cdr3_aa: CASRSSDRVGRPQHF

clone_size: once
d_call: .
j_call: TRBJ2-7
v_call: TRBV5-1
cdr3_nt: TGCGCCAGCAGCTCCCGTATGGACCGCCTTTCCTACGAGCAGTACTTC
cdr3_aa: CASSSRMDRLSYEQYF

clone_size: .
d_call: TRBD1
j_call: TRBJ2-6
v_call: TRBV12-3/TRBV12-4
cdr3_nt: TGTGCCAGCAGTTTTGGGACAGGGGCCCTCTCTGGGGCCAACGTCCTGACTTTC
cdr3_aa: CASSFGTGALSGANVLTF

clone_size: few
d_call: .
j_call: TRBJ1-2
v_call: TRBV10-3
cdr3_nt: TGTGCCATAGGATTACAGGGAGGAGGATATGGCTACACCTTC
cdr3_aa: CAIGLQGGGYGYTF

clone_size: many
d_call: TRBD2
j_call: TRBJ2-1
v_call: TRBV29-1
cdr3_nt: TGCAGCGTTCCCCCGGAGGCGGGAGGCCCCAATGAGCAGTTCTTC
cdr3_aa: CSVPPEAGGPNEQFF

clone_size: few
d_call: TRBD2
j_call: TRBJ2-5
v_call: TRBV7-2
cdr3_nt: TGTGCCAGCAGCTTGGGGACTAGCGGGAGGGGGGAGACCCAGTACTTC
cdr3_aa: CASSLGTSGRGETQYF

clone_size: few
d_call: .
j_call: TRBJ1-2
v_call: TRBV28
cdr3_nt: TGTGCCAGCAGTTTCCTACGGTCGGGTCGGGGCTACACCTTC
cdr3_aa: CASSFLRSGRGYTF

clone_size: .
d_call: .
j_call: TRBJ1-1
v_call: TRBV5-1
cdr3_nt: TGCGCCAGCAGCCGTTCCGGGACTGAAGCTTTCTTT
cdr3_aa: CASSRSGTEAFF

clone_size: .
d_call: TRBD2
j_call: TRBJ2-3
v_call: TRBV4-3
cdr3_nt: TGCGCCAGTAGCCAAGGCCTGGGGTTGGGACTAGCTGGCCCCACAGATACGCAGTATTTT
cdr3_aa: CASSQGLGLGLAGPTDTQYF

clone_size: .
d_call: TRBD1
j_call: TRBJ1-1
v_call: TRBV7-2
cdr3_nt: TGTGCCAGCAGACAACAGGGGGCGTCCACTGAAGCTTTCTTT
cdr3_aa: CASRQQGASTEAFF

clone_size: .
d_call: .
j_call: TRBJ1-1
v_call: TRBV12-3/TRBV12-4
cdr3_nt: TGTGCCAGCACTCAGAGCGGGGGCACTGAAGCTTTCTTT
cdr3_aa: CASTQSGGTEAFF

clone_size: .
d_call: .
j_call: TRBJ1-2
v_call: TRBV20-1
cdr3_nt: TGCAGTGCTGGCTCGGGGGTGGATGGCTACACCTTC
cdr3_aa: CSAGSGVDGYTF

clone_size: .
d_call: .
j_call: TRBJ1-5
v_call: TRBV6-2/TRBV6-3
cdr3_nt: TGTGCCACACGAGTTACGGGAGGAACAGGTCGTTGGAGCAATCAGCCCCAGCATTTT
cdr3_aa: CATRVTGGTGRWSNQPQHF

clone_size: .
d_call: .
j_call: TRBJ1-4
v_call: TRBV15
cdr3_nt: TGTGCCACCAGCAGAGTTCCGGGAAGGACTGAAAAACTGTTTTTT
cdr3_aa: CATSRVPGRTEKLFF

clone_size: few
d_call: TRBD1
j_call: TRBJ2-7
v_call: TRBV9
cdr3_nt: TGTGCCAGCAGCGCAGGGGGCGAGCAGTACTTC
cdr3_aa: CASSAGGEQYF

clone_size: .
d_call: .
j_call: TRBJ2-7
v_call: TRBV7-6
cdr3_nt: TGTGCCACCAGTAGCGGTTACTCCTACGAGCAGTACTTC
cdr3_aa: CATSSGYSYEQYF

clone_size: .
d_call: .
j_call: TRBJ2-1
v_call: TRBV29-1
cdr3_nt: TGCAGCGTTGGAAAAAGACCAAATGAGCAGTTCTTC
cdr3_aa: CSVGKRPNEQFF

clone_size: few
d_call: .
j_call: TRBJ1-2
v_call: TRBV18
cdr3_nt: TGTGCCAGCTCACCCCAAACAGAGTACTATGGCTACACCTTC
cdr3_aa: CASSPQTEYYGYTF

clone_size: few
d_call: TRBD1
j_call: TRBJ1-2
v_call: TRBV7-2
cdr3_nt: TGTGCCAGCAGCTCACAAATACAGGGGGGAGGCTACACCTTC
cdr3_aa: CASSSQIQGGGYTF

clone_size: .
d_call: TRBD1
j_call: TRBJ2-7
v_call: TRBV5-1
cdr3_nt: TGCGCCAGCAGCTTGGGAATCGGACAGGGGACCTACGAGCAGTACTTC
cdr3_aa: CASSLGIGQGTYEQYF

clone_size: few
d_call: .
j_call: TRBJ1-3
v_call: TRBV4-2
cdr3_nt: TGTGCCAGCAGCCCAAGCCCCAGATCGACTGGAAACACCATATATTTT
cdr3_aa: CASSPSPRSTGNTIYF

clone_size: .
d_call: TRBD1
j_call: TRBJ2-7
v_call: TRBV10-2
cdr3_nt: TGCGCCAGCGGACCGAACAGGGGGGACTACGAGCAGTACTTC
cdr3_aa: CASGPNRGDYEQYF

clone_size: few
d_call: TRBD1
j_call: TRBJ2-3
v_call: TRBV20-1
cdr3_nt: TGCAGTGCTCGGACAGGGCTTAGCACAGATACGCAGTATTTT
cdr3_aa: CSARTGLSTDTQYF

clone_size: .
d_call: TRBD1
j_call: TRBJ1-1
v_call: TRBV13
cdr3_nt: TGTGCCAGCAGCTTTTATTCAGGGGGGAACACTGAAGCTTTCTTT
cdr3_aa: CASSFYSGGNTEAFF

clone_size: .
d_call: .
j_call: TRBJ2-7
v_call: TRBV20-1
cdr3_nt: TGCAGTGCTAGGATGATGGCCAGGACCACCTACGAGCAGTACTTC
cdr3_aa: CSARMMARTTYEQYF

clone_size: few
d_call: .
j_call: TRBJ1-4
v_call: TRBV27
cdr3_nt: TGTGCCAGCAAACCTCTCGGGGGGCTAGATGAAAAACTGTTTTTT
cdr3_aa: CASKPLGGLDEKLFF

clone_size: many
d_call: .
j_call: TRBJ2-7
v_call: TRBV6-6
cdr3_nt: TGTGCCAGCAGTCCTCCCCGCGGAGAGCAGTACTTC
cdr3_aa: CASSPPRGEQYF

clone_size: .
d_call: TRBD2
j_call: TRBJ2-3
v_call: TRBV29-1
cdr3_nt: TGCAGCGTCGGAGGGATGACTAGCGGGGGGGCACCCCCAGATACGCAGTATTTT
cdr3_aa: CSVGGMTSGGAPPDTQYF

clone_size: .
d_call: .
j_call: TRBJ1-2
v_call: TRBV25-1
cdr3_nt: TGTGCCAGCAGTGAATGGGACCCTCTTGCTGGCTACACCTTC
cdr3_aa: CASSEWDPLAGYTF

clone_size: few
d_call: .
j_call: TRBJ1-2
v_call: TRBV18
cdr3_nt: TGTGCCAGCTCACCACGCGTACAGGGAGATAACTATGGCTACACCTTC
cdr3_aa: CASSPRVQGDNYGYTF

clone_size: .
d_call: .
j_call: TRBJ2-3
v_call: TRBV6-5
cdr3_nt: TGTGCCAGCAGTTACGCGGGACGACCAAATACGCAGTATTTT
cdr3_aa: CASSYAGRPNTQYF

clone_size: .
d_call: TRBD2
j_call: TRBJ2-2
v_call: TRBV5-1
cdr3_nt: TGCGCCAGCAGCGGCGGACTAGCGAGTAACACCGGGGAGCTGTTTTTT
cdr3_aa: CASSGGLASNTGELFF

clone_size: few
d_call: TRBD1
j_call: TRBJ2-3
v_call: TRBV12-3/TRBV12-4
cdr3_nt: TGTGCCAGCAGGACAGGGGCTGGCACAGATACGCAGTATTTT
cdr3_aa: CASRTGAGTDTQYF

clone_size: .
d_call: .
j_call: TRBJ2-3
v_call: TRBV3-1
cdr3_nt: TGTGCCAGCAGCCAGGCCGGGACGGAAAACACAGATACGCAGTATTTT
cdr3_aa: CASSQAGTENTDTQYF

clone_size: .
d_call: TRBD2
j_call: TRBJ2-3
v_call: TRBV2
cdr3_nt: TGTGCCAGCACCCTAGCGGGAGCGACCACAGATACGCAGTATTTT
cdr3_aa: CASTLAGATTDTQYF

clone_size: few
d_call: .
j_call: TRBJ2-1
v_call: TRBV12-3/TRBV12-4
cdr3_nt: TGTGCCAGCAGTAATTGGGGGTTCTACAATGAGCAGTTCTTC
cdr3_aa: CASSNWGFYNEQFF

clone_size: .
d_call: TRBD1
j_call: TRBJ1-2
v_call: TRBV10-3
cdr3_nt: TGTGCCATCAGTGAGTCGAGGGGAACAGGGGGTAACTATGGCTACACCTTC
cdr3_aa: CAISESRGTGGNYGYTF